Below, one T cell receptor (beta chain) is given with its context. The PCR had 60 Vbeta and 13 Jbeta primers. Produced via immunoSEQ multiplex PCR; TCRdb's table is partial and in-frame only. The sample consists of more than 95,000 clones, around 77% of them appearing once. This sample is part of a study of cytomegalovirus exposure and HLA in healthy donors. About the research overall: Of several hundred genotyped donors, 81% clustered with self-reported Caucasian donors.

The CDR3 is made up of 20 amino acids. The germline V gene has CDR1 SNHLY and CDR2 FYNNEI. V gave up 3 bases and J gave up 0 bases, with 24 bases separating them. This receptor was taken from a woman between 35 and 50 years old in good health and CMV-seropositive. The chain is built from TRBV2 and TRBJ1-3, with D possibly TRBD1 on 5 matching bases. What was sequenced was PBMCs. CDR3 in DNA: TGTGCCAGCAGTGACGTGTTAGGGGTGGAGATGGTGATCTCTGGAAACACCATATATTTT. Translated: CASSDVLGVEMVISGNTIYF.